This TCR beta chain was recovered during a study of beta chain features in type 1 diabetes. Across the study: Summed over all samples, the examined sorted cells came to fewer than 120 million.

This clone was recorded a few times. Antigen unknown. The investigators reverse transcribed all of the isolated RNA, so they sequenced expressed TCRB transcripts. Generated by immunoSEQ multiplex PCR, the TCRdb table keeps only in-frame clones and is missing some. This table has 150,000 or so clones, approximately 9.1% appearing once. The CDR3 runs to 14 residues. Per the germline V gene, CDR1 is SNHLY and CDR2 is FYNNEI. The V and J ends lost 8 bases and 2 bases respectively, with 14 bases between them. General observations from the study: Small HLA sub-analyses could not settle whether HLA shapes TCRB rearrangement. Researchers reported that naive, central memory and Treg TCRB repertoires appeared more similar in patients than in healthy donors.

The source material was central memory CD4+ T cells from blood. This receptor was taken from a woman aged 18 to 35 in good health. The chain carries TRBV2 and TRBJ2-3; D might be TRBD1 (5 bases). CDR3 in amino acids: CASAWGTNTDTQYF. In DNA form, the CDR3 reads TGTGCCAGCGCGTGGGGCACCAACACAGATACGCAGTATTTT. The variable domain in full, completed from reference TRBV2 and TRBJ2-3, reads EPEVTQTPSHQVTQMGQEVILRCVPISNHLYFYWYRQILGQKVEFLVSFYNNEISEKSEIFDDQFSVERPDGSNFTLKIRSTKLEDSAMYFCASAWGTNTDTQYFGPGTRLTVL.